Following are 31 T cell receptor beta chains from one sample sequenced in a study of control samples from healthy donors and cancer patients. Sequenced by immunoSEQ multiplex PCR; TCRdb stores in-frame clones only, minus some. The sample carries about 130,000 clones, roughly 94% recorded once. The sequenced sample consisted of PBMCs. The receptors here all came from a man aged 60 to 75 with colorectal cancer.

The rearrangement links TRBV5-1 to TRBJ2-1, with TRBD1 matching over 7 bases. V gave up 2 bases and J gave up 3 bases; unmatched junction bases: 2. From germline, CDR1 is SGHRS and CDR2 YFSETQ. The CDR3 runs to 14 residues. This CDR3 is CASSFGTDYNEQFF. CDR3 bases: TGCGCCAGCAGCTTCGGGACAGACTACAATGAGCAGTTCTTC.

CDR3 sequence reads: CASSKGQEINEKLFF. DNA for the CDR3: TGTGCCAGCAGTAAGGGACAGGAGATTAATGAAAAACTGTTTTTT. The chain couples TRBV6-6 to TRBJ1-4, with 8 bases identical to TRBD1. CDR3 size: 15 residues. V was clipped by 5 bases and J by 4 bases; unmatched bases: 6. Germline assignment: CDR1 MNHNY and CDR2 SVGAGI (reference sequence).

J is TRBJ1-4 and V is TRBV7-9, with 12 nucleotides matching TRBD1. The CDR3 runs to 17 residues. J was trimmed by 7 bases and V by 2 bases; bases with no gene match: 8. Germline loops: CDR1 SEHNR, CDR2 FQNEAQ (reference sequence). The CDR3 loop is CASSLNPGGQGAEKLFF. The CDR3 DNA follows: TGTGCCAGCAGCTTAAATCCAGGGGGACAGGGGGCTGAAAAACTGTTTTTT. The whole variable domain, filled in from reference TRBV7-9 and TRBJ1-4, reads DTGVSQNPRHKITKRGQNVTFRCDPISEHNRLYWYRQTLGQGPEFLTYFQNEAQLEKSRLLSDRFSAERPKGSFSTLEIQRTEQGDSAMYLCASSLNPGGQGAEKLFFGSGTQLSVL.

This chain links TRBV6-5 with TRBJ2-3, with 7 bases that match TRBD2. CDR1 and CDR2 (germline): MNHEY, SVGAGI. CDR3 size: 15 residues. J gave up 2 bases and V 2 bases, and 4 bases lay outside the gene matches. CDR3 amino acids: CASSYRGEATDTQYF. CDR3 in DNA: TGTGCCAGCAGTTACCGGGGGGAAGCCACAGATACGCAGTATTTT.

This clone was seen a single time. In nucleotides, the CDR3 is TGTGCCAGCAGTTACCCAGGAAACTACAATGAGCAGTTCTTC. Protein sequence: CASSYPGNYNEQFF. V and J are TRBV6-2 or TRBV6-3 and TRBJ2-1; D remains ambiguous. From germline, CDR1 is MNHEY and CDR2 SVGEGT. The CDR3 covers 14 residues. Trimming left V 2 bases short and J 3 bases short, with 8 bases between.

J is TRBJ1-2 and V is TRBV19, with 7 bases that match TRBD1. Germline CDR1 is LNHDA and CDR2 is SQIVND (reference sequence). The CDR3 contains 15 residues. Trimming took 7 bases from V and 1 from J; bases not matched to a gene: 9. The CDR3 reads CASTYGQAINYGYTF. In DNA, the CDR3 is TGTGCCAGTACCTACGGACAGGCAATTAACTATGGCTACACCTTC. Supplemented by reference TRBV19 and TRBJ1-2, the full variable domain reads DGGITQSPKYLFRKEGQNVTLSCEQNLNHDAMYWYRQDPGQGLRLIYYSQIVNDFQKGDIAEGYSVSREKKESFPLTVTSAQKNPTAFYLCASTYGQAINYGYTFGSGTRLTVV.

The rearrangement joins TRBV7-2 to TRBJ2-7; TRBD1 matches 9 bases. Losses at the gene ends were 5 bases for V and 3 bases for J; bases not matched to a gene: 5. Germline V gene lookup returns CDR1 SGHTA and CDR2 FQGNSA. The CDR3 is 14 residues long. CDR3 amino acids: CASSPPGQGYEQYF. CDR3 DNA: TGTGCCAGCAGCCCACCGGGACAGGGCTACGAGCAGTACTTC.

This chain connects TRBV11-2 to TRBJ1-1; D is unresolved. There are 12 residues in the CDR3. Per the germline V gene, CDR1 is SGHAT and CDR2 is FQNNGV. Trimming cost V 4 bases and J 11 bases, with 14 bases left between them. The CDR3 protein is CASSYRASAAFF. The CDR3 DNA sequence: TGTGCCAGCAGCTACCGTGCAAGTGCCGCTTTCTTT.

CDR3 DNA: TGTGCCAGTAGTATGAGCGCATTCTATGGCTACACCTTC. Residues: CASSMSAFYGYTF. This chain connects TRBV19 to TRBJ1-2; D not resolved. Trimming left V 3 bases short and J 4 bases short, with 9 bases between. The length of the CDR3 is 13 residues. Germline V CDR1 and CDR2: LNHDA, SQIVND (reference sequence).

The chain's CDR3 is CASSPPAQGGYEQYF. For the CDR3, the DNA is TGTGCCAGCTCACCACCTGCACAGGGGGGGTACGAGCAGTACTTC. The rearrangement joins TRBV18 to TRBJ2-7; tentatively, D is TRBD1 (8 bases). Germline lookup yields CDR1 KGHSH and CDR2 LQKENI. V was pared by 0 bases and J by 4 bases, with 13 bases between. This CDR3 spans 15 amino acids.

This clone was counted once. The rearrangement links TRBV4-3 to TRBJ2-3; D uncertain. V was shortened by 0 bases and J by 4 bases, with 8 bases between the two germline ends. This CDR3 comprises 14 residues. In germline, CDR1 is LGHNA, CDR2 YSLEER. In DNA, the CDR3 is TGCGCCAGCAGCCAAGATGACCCCTCAGATACGCAGTATTTT. Translation gives CASSQDDPSDTQYF.

As concerns this clone: Other DNA sequences in this sample translate to the same CDR3. V is TRBV5-8 and J is TRBJ1-2; a possible D gene is TRBD1 (5 bases). In germline, CDR1 is SGHTS, CDR2 YDEGEE. This CDR3 is 13 amino acids long. Trimming took off 2 bases at V and 9 bases at J, with 14 bases between the two ends. The CDR3 is CASSFGQGSSYTF. As DNA, the CDR3 is TGTGCCAGCAGCTTCGGGCAGGGCTCTAGCTACACCTTC.

This rearrangement joins TRBV18 to TRBJ1-1; unclear D gene. CDR3 length equals 13 residues. V was cut by 8 bases and J by 2 bases, with 12 bases left in between. The germline gives CDR1 KGHSH, CDR2 LQKENI. The CDR3 DNA reads TGTGCCAGCCAAATACGGGCAAACACTGAAGCTTTCTTT. It encodes CASQIRANTEAFF.

The V and J genes are TRBV2 and TRBJ1-6; no clear D. This CDR3 region has 15 residues. Between the trimmed V and J ends, which lost 4 bases and 0 bases, there was a span of 7 bases. Germline V gives CDR1 SNHLY, CDR2 FYNNEI. CDR3 sequence (DNA): TGTGCCAGCAGTGTGAGGTCCTCCTATAATTCACCCCTCCACTTT. Its protein is CASSVRSSYNSPLHF.

The chain links TRBV10-2 to TRBJ1-3, with TRBD1 identical over 7 bases. J was trimmed by 3 bases and V by 6 bases; bases with no gene match: 11. The germline V gene has CDR1 WSHSY and CDR2 SAAADI. This CDR3 spans 16 amino acids. In DNA form, the CDR3 reads TGCGCCAGCAGGAGGGGGTCGACAGGGAGTGGAAACACCATATATTTT. Encoded protein: CASRRGSTGSGNTIYF.

This chain links TRBV4-3 with TRBJ2-7, with 11 positions matching TRBD2. The CDR3 loop spans 15 amino acids. V lost 4 bases to trimming and J lost 5 bases; unmatched junction nucleotides: 7. The germline CDR1 and CDR2 sequences are LGHNA and YSLEER. The CDR3 DNA follows: TGCGCCAGCAGCCGGTCTAGCGGGGGGTCGGACGAGCAGTACTTC. This encodes CASSRSSGGSDEQYF.

The V call is TRBV30, the J call TRBJ1-4; the D gene is possibly TRBD1 (6 bases). This CDR3 comprises 13 residues. Germline loops: CDR1 GTSNPN, CDR2 SVGIG (reference sequence). Between the trimmed V and J ends, which lost 1 base and 17 bases, there was a span of 20 bases. CDR3: CAWSGDMEGPYFF. The CDR3 DNA sequence: TGTGCCTGGAGTGGGGACATGGAAGGTCCCTACTTTTTT.

The count of this clone is one. The gene calls are TRBV12-3 or TRBV12-4 and TRBJ2-1; tentatively, D is TRBD2 (7 bases). With 4 bases removed from V and 6 bases from J, the gap between germline ends came to 10 bases. The CDR3 spans 13 residues. CDR3 protein: CASSSGEGNEQFF. The CDR3 coding sequence is TGTGCCAGCAGTTCAGGGGAGGGCAATGAGCAGTTCTTC.

V gene TRBV28 combines with J gene TRBJ1-6; D is perhaps TRBD1 (6 bases). Trimming took 7 bases from V and 10 from J, leaving 11 bases between them. Per the germline V gene, CDR1 is MDHEN and CDR2 is SYDVKM. The CDR3 runs to 12 residues. CDR3 loop: CASTGTNSPLHF. The CDR3 coding sequence is TGTGCCAGCACTGGGACAAACTCACCCCTCCACTTT.

The rearrangement joins TRBV27 to TRBJ2-3; a weak D match, TRBD2 (6 bases). Germline V gives CDR1 MNHEY, CDR2 SMNVEV (reference sequence). Trimming shortened V by 9 bases and J by 2 bases, and 18 bases separated the two germline ends. The CDR3 length is 15 residues. CDR3 in amino acids: CASGRRPDYTDTQYF. The CDR3 DNA sequence: TGTGCCAGTGGGAGGAGGCCCGATTACACAGATACGCAGTATTTT.

The count of this clone is one. This chain joins TRBV27 and TRBJ1-1, with 8 bases that match TRBD1. CDR1 and CDR2 from the germline V gene are MNHEY and SMNVEV (reference sequence). CDR3 length: 15 residues. V trimming: 5 bases; J trimming: 4 bases; junction bases outside the gene matches: 9. The CDR3 DNA reads as TGTGCCAGCAGTCTGACACGGACAGGGAGCACTGAAGCTTTCTTT. As protein: CASSLTRTGSTEAFF.

The genes are TRBV29-1 and TRBJ2-1, with D uncertain. Germline V gene lookup returns CDR1 SQVTM and CDR2 ANQGSEA. The CDR3 has 12 residues. V gave up 4 bases and J gave up 1 base, with 5 bases separating them. The CDR3 bases are TGCAGCGTTGCAAATTCCTACAATGAGCAGTTCTTC. It specifies CSVANSYNEQFF.

This chain uses TRBV25-1 with TRBJ1-2, with D unresolved. Germline V lookup: CDR1 MGHDK, CDR2 SYGVNS. The V gene lost 4 bases and the J gene lost 7 bases, with 10 bases spanning the gap. The CDR3 has 12 residues. In DNA, the CDR3 is TGTGCCAGCAGTGTCTCTACGGTTGGCTACACCTTC. Its protein product is CASSVSTVGYTF.

The chain uses TRBV2 and TRBJ1-2; D is possibly TRBD1 (6 bases). Trimming removed 3 bases at V and 4 bases at J, with 15 bases between. The CDR3 runs to 15 residues. Per germline, CDR1 SNHLY and CDR2 FYNNEI. The CDR3 loop is CASSEVGALVYGYTF. The CDR3 coding sequence is TGTGCCAGCAGTGAGGTGGGGGCGTTGGTCTATGGCTACACCTTC.

The chain carries TRBV5-1 and TRBJ2-1, with 12 bases lining up with TRBD2. With 4 bases clipped from V and 6 bases from J, the junction kept 11 bases outside the gene matches. CDR3 length: 17 amino acids. Germline CDR1 and CDR2: SGHRS and YFSETQ. CDR3 sequence: CASSPGLAGKVGNEQFF. CDR3 coding DNA: TGCGCCAGCAGCCCAGGACTAGCGGGGAAGGTGGGCAATGAGCAGTTCTTC.

The J gene is TRBJ2-7, the V gene TRBV6-6; 7 nucleotides line up with TRBD2. Per germline, CDR1 MNHNY and CDR2 SVGAGI (reference sequence). This CDR3 is 14 amino acids long. After removal of 5 bases from V and 0 bases from J, the junction contained 4 bases not matched to a gene. CDR3 bases: TGTGCCAGCAGTCCGGGGGGAGCCTCCTACGAGCAGTACTTC. Translating gives CASSPGGASYEQYF.

In this sample, this clone turned up a few times. The chain has TRBV30 and TRBJ2-7; 10 bases fit TRBD1. CDR3 length equals 13 residues. CDR1 GTSNPN and CDR2 SVGIG come from the germline V gene (reference sequence). CDR3 DNA: TGTGCGGGGCGGGACAGGGGAATCGACGAGCAGTACTTC. Its protein product is CAGRDRGIDEQYF.

The J gene is TRBJ2-5, the V gene TRBV10-3; 9 bases map to TRBD2. The CDR3 totals 15 residues. Germline V lookup: CDR1 ENHRY, CDR2 SYGVKD. Losses at the gene ends were 2 bases for V and 1 base for J; bases not matched to a gene: 2. CDR3 region: CAISEGTSRQETQYF. CDR3 nucleotides: TGTGCCATCAGTGAGGGGACTAGCCGCCAAGAGACCCAGTACTTC.

CDR3 sequence reads: CASSYSRGQEGDTQYF. The DNA of the CDR3 is TGTGCCAGCAGTTACTCGAGGGGACAGGAGGGGGATACGCAGTATTTT. The chain recombines TRBV6-5 with TRBJ2-3; 8 bases agree with TRBD1. Germline trimming cut 0 bases from V and 6 bases from J; bases unmatched to any gene: 8. This CDR3 contains 16 residues. From germline, CDR1 is MNHEY and CDR2 SVGAGI.

The table lists this clone with a few counts. The V gene is TRBV7-6, the J gene TRBJ1-1; D gene ambiguous. The ends were cut back, 1 base at V and 2 bases at J, with 14 bases in the middle. Germline V CDR1 and CDR2: SGHVS, FNYEAQ. The CDR3 contains 16 residues. The CDR3 nucleotides read TGTGCCAGCAGCTTAGGGGTCCCTAAAGAAAACACTGAAGCTTTCTTT. Protein product: CASSLGVPKENTEAFF.

The chain couples TRBV19 to TRBJ1-5, with 9 bases lining up with TRBD1. Germline lookup yields CDR1 LNHDA and CDR2 SQIVND (reference sequence). Trimming removed 4 bases from V and 4 bases from J; junction bases left unmatched: 11. The CDR3 loop spans 17 amino acids. The CDR3 loop reads CASSSKTGGFGNQPQHF. The CDR3 nucleotides read TGTGCCAGTAGTAGTAAGACAGGGGGGTTTGGAAATCAGCCCCAGCATTTT.